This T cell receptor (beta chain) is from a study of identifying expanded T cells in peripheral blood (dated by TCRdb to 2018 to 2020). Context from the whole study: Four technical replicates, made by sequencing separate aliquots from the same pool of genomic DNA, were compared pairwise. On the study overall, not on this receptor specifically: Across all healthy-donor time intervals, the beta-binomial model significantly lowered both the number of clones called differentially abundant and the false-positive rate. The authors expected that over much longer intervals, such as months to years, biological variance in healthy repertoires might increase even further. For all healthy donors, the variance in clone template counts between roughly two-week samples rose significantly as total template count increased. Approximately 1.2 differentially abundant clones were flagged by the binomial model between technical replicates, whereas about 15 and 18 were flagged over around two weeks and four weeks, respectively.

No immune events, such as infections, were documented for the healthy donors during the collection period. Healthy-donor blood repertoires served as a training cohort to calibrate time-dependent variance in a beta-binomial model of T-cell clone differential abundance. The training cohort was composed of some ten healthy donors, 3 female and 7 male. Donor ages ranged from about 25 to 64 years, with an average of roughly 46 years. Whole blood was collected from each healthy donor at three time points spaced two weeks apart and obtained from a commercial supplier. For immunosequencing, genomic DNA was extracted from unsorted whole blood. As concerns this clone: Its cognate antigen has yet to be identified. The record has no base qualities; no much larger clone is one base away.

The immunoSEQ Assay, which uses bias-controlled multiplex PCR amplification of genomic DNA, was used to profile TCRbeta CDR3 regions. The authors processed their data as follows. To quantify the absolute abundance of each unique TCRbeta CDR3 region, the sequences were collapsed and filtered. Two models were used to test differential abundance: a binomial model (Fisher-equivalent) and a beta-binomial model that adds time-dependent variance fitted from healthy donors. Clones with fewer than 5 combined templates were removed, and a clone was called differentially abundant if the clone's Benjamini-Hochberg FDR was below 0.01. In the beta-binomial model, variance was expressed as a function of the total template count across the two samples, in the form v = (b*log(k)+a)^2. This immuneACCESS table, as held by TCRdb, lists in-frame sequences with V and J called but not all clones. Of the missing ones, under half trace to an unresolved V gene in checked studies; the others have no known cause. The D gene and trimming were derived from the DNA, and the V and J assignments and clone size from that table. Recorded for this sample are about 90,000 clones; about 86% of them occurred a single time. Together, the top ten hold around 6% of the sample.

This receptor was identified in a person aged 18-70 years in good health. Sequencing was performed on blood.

The DNA is TGTGCCAGCAGCTTGAGGGGGGGCACCGGGGAGCTGTTTTTT. Translated, this is CASSLRGGTGELFF. The rearrangement joined TRBV5-4 to TRBJ2-2; the best D guess is TRBD2, with 7 bases matching. CDR1 is given as SGHNT and CDR2 as YYREEE, both from the germline V gene (reference sequence). V was cut back by 1 base and J by 4 bases, leaving a gap of 8 bases between them. Inclusive of the bounding cysteine and phenylalanine, the CDR3 is 14 residues long. The retained sequence is limited to the CDR3, 42 bases, with the frame set at the first base.